These T cell receptor beta chains were read from a single sample in a study of lymphopenia after photon versus proton radiotherapy. Only in-frame clones appear in the TCRdb table, and some are missing; sequencing was by immunoSEQ multiplex PCR. Counted here are around 55,000 clones, 70% to 85% occurring once; the ten biggest clones make up 2.1%. The sample in question was peripheral blood, obtained from a patient treated with proton-based radiotherapy. These receptors came from a man in his sixties with pancreatic cancer. Each CDR3 is given with its conserved first and last residue. Each record gives: J gene, CDR3 length, clone size, V gene, D gene, CDR3 DNA, CDR3 protein. The D gene is left open where the match is weak. Rows give clone size only sometimes, using once, few, many, or a class for an expanded clone.

TRBJ2-7,14,.,TRBV11-3,.,TGTGCCAGCAGCTTATCTGACAGAACCTACGAGCAGTACTTC,CASSLSDRTYEQYF
TRBJ2-2,16,.,TRBV5-4,TRBD1,TGTGCCAGCAGCTTGGGCGACAGGGGGCGCACCGGGGAGCTGTTTTTT,CASSLGDRGRTGELFF
TRBJ2-7,13,.,TRBV7-2,.,TGTGCCAGCAGCGGGAATAACGTCTACGAGCAGTACTTC,CASSGNNVYEQYF
TRBJ2-3,14,.,TRBV5-1,.,TGCGCCAGCAGCTTGGCCACAGCAACAGATACGCAGTATTTT,CASSLATATDTQYF
TRBJ1-5,14,.,TRBV19,.,TGTGCCAGTAGCACCACAGGGACAAATCAGCCCCAGCATTTT,CASSTTGTNQPQHF
TRBJ1-6,13,.,TRBV9,.,TGTGCCAGCAGCACCACTGGGAATTCACCCCTCCACTTT,CASSTTGNSPLHF
TRBJ2-5,14,.,TRBV9,.,TGTGCCAGCAGCCTCGGACAGTTACAAGAGACCCAGTACTTC,CASSLGQLQETQYF
TRBJ2-1,13,few,TRBV28,.,TGTGCCAGCACCGGCGCCCCCTACAATGAGCAGTTCTTC,CASTGAPYNEQFF
TRBJ1-1,12,few,TRBV29-1,.,TGCAGCGTGAGAGAATCTAACACTGAAGCTTTCTTT,CSVRESNTEAFF
TRBJ2-7,14,.,TRBV29-1,TRBD2,TGCAGCGTTGAAGGACCCTTATGGGGGGGCGAGCAGTACTTC,CSVEGPLWGGEQYF
TRBJ1-1,13,.,TRBV6-1,.,TGTGCCAGCAGTGATGTAGTGAACACTGAAGCTTTCTTT,CASSDVVNTEAFF
TRBJ2-7,12,.,TRBV28,.,TGTGCCAGCAGGTCCTACCGCTACGAGCAGTACTTC,CASRSYRYEQYF
TRBJ2-2,16,once,TRBV19,.,TGTGCCAGTAGCCAAGGACCTCAGGTGAACACCGGGGAGCTGTTTTTT,CASSQGPQVNTGELFF
TRBJ1-3,15,once,TRBV18,.,TGTGCCAGCTCAGCCGGCCCGCTCAATGGAAACACCATATATTTT,CASSAGPLNGNTIYF
TRBJ2-7,12,once,TRBV30,.,TGTGCCTGGAGTCAGGATAGGTACGAGCAGTACTTC,CAWSQDRYEQYF
TRBJ1-3,14,.,TRBV30,.,TGTGCCTGGAGTGTACCTGGCCGTTACGGCACCATATATTTT,CAWSVPGRYGTIYF